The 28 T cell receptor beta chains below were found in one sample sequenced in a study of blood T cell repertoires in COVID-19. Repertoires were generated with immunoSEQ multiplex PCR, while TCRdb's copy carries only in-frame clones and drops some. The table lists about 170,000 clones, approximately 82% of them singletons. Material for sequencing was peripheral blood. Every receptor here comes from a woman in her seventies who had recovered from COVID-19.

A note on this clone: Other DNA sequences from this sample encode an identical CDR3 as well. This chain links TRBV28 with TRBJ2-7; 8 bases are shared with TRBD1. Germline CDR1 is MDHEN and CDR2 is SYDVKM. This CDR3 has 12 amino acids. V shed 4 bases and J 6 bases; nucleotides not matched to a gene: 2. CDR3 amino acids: CASSSQGGEQYF. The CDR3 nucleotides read TGTGCCAGCAGTTCACAGGGGGGCGAGCAGTACTTC.

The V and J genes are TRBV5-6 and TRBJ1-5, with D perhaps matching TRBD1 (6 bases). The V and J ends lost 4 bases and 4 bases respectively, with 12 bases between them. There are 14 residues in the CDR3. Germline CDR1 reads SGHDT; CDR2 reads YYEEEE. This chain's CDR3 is CASSPRGWNQPQHF. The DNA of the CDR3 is TGTGCCAGCAGCCCAAGGGGGTGGAATCAGCCCCAGCATTTT.

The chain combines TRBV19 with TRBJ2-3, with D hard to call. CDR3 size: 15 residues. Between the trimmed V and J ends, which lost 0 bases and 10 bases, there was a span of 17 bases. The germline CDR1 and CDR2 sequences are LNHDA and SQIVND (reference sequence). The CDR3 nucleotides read TGTGCCAGTAGTATAGATGGAGACCCCAATGTGGCGCAGTATTTT. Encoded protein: CASSIDGDPNVAQYF.

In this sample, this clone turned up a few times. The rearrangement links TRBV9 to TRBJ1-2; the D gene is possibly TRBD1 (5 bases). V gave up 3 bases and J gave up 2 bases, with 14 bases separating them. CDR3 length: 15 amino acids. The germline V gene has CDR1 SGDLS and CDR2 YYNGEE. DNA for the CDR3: TGTGCCAGCAGCGGGGGGGGAGGCGTCAACTATGGCTACACCTTC. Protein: CASSGGGGVNYGYTF.

This CDR3 is CASSEAVPGWTEAFF. The CDR3 DNA sequence: TGTGCCAGCAGTGAAGCGGTGCCAGGGTGGACTGAAGCTTTCTTT. The V call is TRBV2, the J call TRBJ1-1; D may be TRBD1 (5 bases). V lost 0 bases to trimming and J lost 5 bases, with 13 bases between them. CDR3 length: 15 residues. Germline V lookup: CDR1 SNHLY, CDR2 FYNNEI.

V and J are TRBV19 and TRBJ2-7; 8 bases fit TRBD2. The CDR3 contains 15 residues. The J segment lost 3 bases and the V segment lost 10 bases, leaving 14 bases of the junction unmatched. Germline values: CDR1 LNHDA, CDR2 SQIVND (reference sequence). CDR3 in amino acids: CATQGKAGASYEQYF. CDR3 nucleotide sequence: TGTGCCACCCAGGGAAAAGCGGGAGCCAGCTACGAGCAGTACTTC. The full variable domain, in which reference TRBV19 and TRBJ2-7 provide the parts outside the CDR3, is DGGITQSPKYLFRKEGQNVTLSCEQNLNHDAMYWYRQDPGQGLRLIYYSQIVNDFQKGDIAEGYSVSREKKESFPLTVTSAQKNPTAFYLCATQGKAGASYEQYFGPGTRLTVT.

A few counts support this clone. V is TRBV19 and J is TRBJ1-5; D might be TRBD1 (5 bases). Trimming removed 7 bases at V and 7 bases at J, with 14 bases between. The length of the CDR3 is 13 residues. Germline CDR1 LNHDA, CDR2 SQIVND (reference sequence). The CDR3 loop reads CASKSREGQPQHF. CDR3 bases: TGTGCCAGTAAGTCCAGGGAGGGCCAGCCCCAGCATTTT.

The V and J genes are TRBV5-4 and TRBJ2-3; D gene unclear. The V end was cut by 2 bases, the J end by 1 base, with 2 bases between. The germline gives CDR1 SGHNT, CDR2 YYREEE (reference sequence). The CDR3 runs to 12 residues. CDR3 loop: CASSFGTDTQYF. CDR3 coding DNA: TGTGCCAGCAGCTTCGGCACAGATACGCAGTATTTT.

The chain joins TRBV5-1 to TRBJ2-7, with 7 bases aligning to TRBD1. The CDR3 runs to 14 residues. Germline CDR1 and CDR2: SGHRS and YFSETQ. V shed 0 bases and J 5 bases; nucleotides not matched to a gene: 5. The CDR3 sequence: CASSLARQGHEQYF. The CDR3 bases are TGCGCCAGCAGCTTGGCGAGACAGGGCCACGAGCAGTACTTC.

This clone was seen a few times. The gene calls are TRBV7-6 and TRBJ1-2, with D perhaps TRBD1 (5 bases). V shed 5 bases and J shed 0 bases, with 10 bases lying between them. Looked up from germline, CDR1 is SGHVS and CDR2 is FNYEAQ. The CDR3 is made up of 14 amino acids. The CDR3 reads CASSPGLANYGYTF. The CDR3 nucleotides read TGTGCCAGCAGCCCAGGGTTAGCTAACTATGGCTACACCTTC.

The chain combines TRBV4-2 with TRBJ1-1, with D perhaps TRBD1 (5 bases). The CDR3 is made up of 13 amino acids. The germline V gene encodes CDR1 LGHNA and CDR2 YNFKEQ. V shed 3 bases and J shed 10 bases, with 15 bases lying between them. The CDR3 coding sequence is TGTGCCAGCAGCCAGGGCCAGGGCTTGGGAGCTTTCTTT. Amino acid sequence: CASSQGQGLGAFF.

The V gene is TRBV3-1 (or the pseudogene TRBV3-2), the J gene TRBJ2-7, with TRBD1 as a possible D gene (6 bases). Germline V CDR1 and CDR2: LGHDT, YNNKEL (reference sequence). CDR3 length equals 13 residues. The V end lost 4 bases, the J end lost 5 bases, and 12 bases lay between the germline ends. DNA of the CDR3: TGTGCCAGCAGCCGTGCAGGGGCCAACGAGCAGTACTTC. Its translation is CASSRAGANEQYF.

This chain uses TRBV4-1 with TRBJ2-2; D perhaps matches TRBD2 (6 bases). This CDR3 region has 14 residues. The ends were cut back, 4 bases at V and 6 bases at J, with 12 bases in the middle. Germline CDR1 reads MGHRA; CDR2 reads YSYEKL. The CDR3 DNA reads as TGCGCCAGCAGCCGGGGCGGGGTCGCCGGGGAGCTGTTTTTT. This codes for CASSRGGVAGELFF.

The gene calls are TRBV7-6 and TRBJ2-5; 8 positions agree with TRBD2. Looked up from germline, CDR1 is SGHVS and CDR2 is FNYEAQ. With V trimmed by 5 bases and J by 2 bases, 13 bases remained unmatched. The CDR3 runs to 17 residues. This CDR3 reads CASSPSGGSTVQETQYF. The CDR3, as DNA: TGTGCCAGCAGCCCCTCGGGGGGGTCGACTGTACAAGAGACCCAGTACTTC.

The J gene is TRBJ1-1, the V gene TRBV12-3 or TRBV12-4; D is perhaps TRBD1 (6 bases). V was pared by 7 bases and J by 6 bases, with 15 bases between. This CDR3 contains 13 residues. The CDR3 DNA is TGTGCCAGCACCGACGGGGGGCTGGCTGAAGCTTTCTTT. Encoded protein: CASTDGGLAEAFF.

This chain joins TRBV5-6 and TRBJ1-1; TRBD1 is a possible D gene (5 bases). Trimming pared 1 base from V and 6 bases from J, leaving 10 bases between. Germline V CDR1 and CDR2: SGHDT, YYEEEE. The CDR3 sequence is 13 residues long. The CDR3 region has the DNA TGTGCCAGCAGCTTGCTTGGGGCGGCTGAAGCTTTCTTT. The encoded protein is CASSLLGAAEAFF.

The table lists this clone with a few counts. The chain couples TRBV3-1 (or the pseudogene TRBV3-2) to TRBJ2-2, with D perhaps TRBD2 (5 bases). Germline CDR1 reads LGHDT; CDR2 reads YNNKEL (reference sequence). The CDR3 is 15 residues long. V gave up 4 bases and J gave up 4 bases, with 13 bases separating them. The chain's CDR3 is CASSPRALATGELFF. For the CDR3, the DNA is TGTGCCAGCAGCCCGAGGGCGCTAGCCACCGGGGAGCTGTTTTTT.

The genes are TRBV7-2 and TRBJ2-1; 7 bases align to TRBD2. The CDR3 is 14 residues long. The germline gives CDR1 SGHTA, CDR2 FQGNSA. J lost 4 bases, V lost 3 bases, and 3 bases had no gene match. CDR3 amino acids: CASSLRGSYNEQFF. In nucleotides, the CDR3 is TGTGCCAGCAGCTTGCGGGGGTCGTACAATGAGCAGTTCTTC.

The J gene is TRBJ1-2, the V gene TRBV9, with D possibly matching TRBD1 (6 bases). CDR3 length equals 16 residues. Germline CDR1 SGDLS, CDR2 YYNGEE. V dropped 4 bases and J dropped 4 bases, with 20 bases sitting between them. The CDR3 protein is CASSPMGGANTYGYTF. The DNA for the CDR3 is TGTGCCAGCAGCCCTATGGGGGGGGCGAATACCTATGGCTACACCTTC. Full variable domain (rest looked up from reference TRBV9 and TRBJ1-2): DSGVTQTPKHLITATGQRVTLRCSPRSGDLSVYWYQQSLDQGLQFLIQYYNGEERAKGNILERFSAQQFPDLHSELNLSSLELGDSALYFCASSPMGGANTYGYTFGSGTRLTVV.

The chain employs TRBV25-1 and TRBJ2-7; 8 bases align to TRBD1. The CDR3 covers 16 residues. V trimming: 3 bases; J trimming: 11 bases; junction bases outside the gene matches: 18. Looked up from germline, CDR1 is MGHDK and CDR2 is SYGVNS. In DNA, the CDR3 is TGTGCCAGCAGTGACCTCGCGGGACAGGCCTCGGCCGGGGAGTACTTC. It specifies CASSDLAGQASAGEYF.

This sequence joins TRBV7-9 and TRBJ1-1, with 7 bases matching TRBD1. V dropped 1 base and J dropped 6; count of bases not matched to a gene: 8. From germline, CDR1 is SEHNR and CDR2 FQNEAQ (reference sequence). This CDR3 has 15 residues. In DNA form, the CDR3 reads TGTGCCAGCAGCTTAGACGAAGGGGGCTGGGCTGAAGCTTTCTTT. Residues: CASSLDEGGWAEAFF. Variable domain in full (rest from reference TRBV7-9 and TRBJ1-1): DTGVSQNPRHKITKRGQNVTFRCDPISEHNRLYWYRQTLGQGPEFLTYFQNEAQLEKSRLLSDRFSAERPKGSFSTLEIQRTEQGDSAMYLCASSLDEGGWAEAFFGQGTRLTVV.

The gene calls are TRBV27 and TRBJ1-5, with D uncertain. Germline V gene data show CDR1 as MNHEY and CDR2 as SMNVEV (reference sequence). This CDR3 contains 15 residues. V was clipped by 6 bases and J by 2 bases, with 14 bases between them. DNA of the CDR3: TGTGCCAGCAGCCGAGGGCCCCGAGGCAATCAGCCCCAGCATTTT. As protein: CASSRGPRGNQPQHF.

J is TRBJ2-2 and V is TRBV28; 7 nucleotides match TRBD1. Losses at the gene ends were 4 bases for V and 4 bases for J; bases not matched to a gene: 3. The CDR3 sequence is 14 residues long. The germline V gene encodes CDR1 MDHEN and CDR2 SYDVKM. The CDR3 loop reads CASSSPGGTGELFF. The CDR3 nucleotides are TGTGCCAGCAGTTCCCCAGGGGGCACCGGGGAGCTGTTTTTT.

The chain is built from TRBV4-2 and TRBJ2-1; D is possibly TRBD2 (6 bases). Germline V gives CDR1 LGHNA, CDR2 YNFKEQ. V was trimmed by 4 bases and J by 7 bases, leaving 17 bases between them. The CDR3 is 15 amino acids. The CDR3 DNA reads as TGTGCCAGCAGCCCGGCCCGGGGGACGGGGAATGAGCAGTTCTTC. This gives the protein CASSPARGTGNEQFF.

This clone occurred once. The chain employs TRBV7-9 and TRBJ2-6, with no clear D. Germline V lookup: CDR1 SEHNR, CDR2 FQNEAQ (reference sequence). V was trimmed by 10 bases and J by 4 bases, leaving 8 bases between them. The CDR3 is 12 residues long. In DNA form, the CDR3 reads TGTGCCACCGCGGCGGGGGCCAACGTCCTGACTTTC. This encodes CATAAGANVLTF.

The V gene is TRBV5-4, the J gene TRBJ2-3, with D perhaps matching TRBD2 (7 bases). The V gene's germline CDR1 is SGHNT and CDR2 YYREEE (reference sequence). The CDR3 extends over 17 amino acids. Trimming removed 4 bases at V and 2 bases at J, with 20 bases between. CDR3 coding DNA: TGTGCCAGCAGCCCCTGGCTGGGGGGGGCCGCCACAGATACGCAGTATTTT. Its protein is CASSPWLGGAATDTQYF.

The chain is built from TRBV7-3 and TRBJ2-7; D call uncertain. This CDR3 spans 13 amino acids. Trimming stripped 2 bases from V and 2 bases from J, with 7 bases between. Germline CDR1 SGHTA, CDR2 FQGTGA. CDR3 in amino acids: CASSLGGTYEQYF. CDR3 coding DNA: TGTGCCAGCAGCTTAGGCGGCACCTACGAGCAGTACTTC.

The CDR3 region has the DNA TGTGCCAGCAGTTCCCTCCCCGGGAGGTCGTTGGATACGCAGTATTTT. It translates to CASSSLPGRSLDTQYF. V gene TRBV27 combines with J gene TRBJ2-3, with TRBD2 identical over 7 bases. The V gene's germline CDR1 is MNHEY and CDR2 SMNVEV (reference sequence). The CDR3 has 16 residues. V was clipped by 4 bases and J by 6 bases; unmatched bases: 13.